The rows below give T cell receptor beta chains drawn from one sample of a study of blood T cell repertoires in COVID-19. Profiled with immunoSEQ multiplex PCR; TCRdb holds only in-frame clones, not every one. The sample includes about 90,000 clones, approximately 90% of them seen just once. Source material: peripheral blood. Receptors were obtained from a human donor with active COVID-19. The donor label of this sample is uncertain. Each CDR3 is given with its conserved first and last residue. A D gene is named only where the DNA matches it firmly. Size tells how often a clone was seen (once, few, many) or the class of an expanded clone, and some rows leave it out.

size: .
D: .
V: TRBV2
J: TRBJ2-1
CDR3: CASSWTGDNEQFF
DNA: TGTGCCAGCAGTTGGACTGGCGACAATGAGCAGTTCTTC

size: .
D: TRBD1
V: TRBV16
J: TRBJ1-1
CDR3: CASSRGQGGRNTEAFF
DNA: TGTGCCAGCAGCAGAGGACAGGGAGGTAGGAACACTGAAGCTTTCTTT

size: .
D: TRBD2
V: TRBV7-2
J: TRBJ2-5
CDR3: CASSPGLAGGQETQYF
DNA: TGTGCCAGCAGCCCAGGACTAGCGGGGGGGCAAGAGACCCAGTACTTC

size: .
D: TRBD2
V: TRBV2
J: TRBJ2-5
CDR3: CASSESRLAGAAQETQYF
DNA: TGTGCCAGCAGTGAATCACGGCTAGCGGGGGCTGCACAGGAGACCCAGTACTTC

size: .
D: TRBD1
V: TRBV12-3/TRBV12-4
J: TRBJ1-6
CDR3: CASSRQGNSPLHF
DNA: TGTGCCAGCAGCAGACAGGGTAATTCACCCCTCCACTTT

size: .
D: .
V: TRBV19
J: TRBJ1-4
CDR3: CASSIPSNEKLFF
DNA: TGTGCCAGTAGTATCCCCTCTAATGAAAAACTGTTTTTT

size: .
D: .
V: TRBV15
J: TRBJ2-7
CDR3: CATSRAGQLRLGQYF
DNA: TGTGCCACCAGCAGGGCGGGACAGTTAAGGTTGGGGCAGTACTTC

size: .
D: .
V: TRBV28
J: TRBJ1-6
CDR3: CASFSGNSPLHF
DNA: TGTGCCAGCTTCTCGGGGAATTCACCCCTCCACTTT

size: .
D: .
V: TRBV4-3
J: TRBJ1-2
CDR3: CASSQGGVGANYGYTF
DNA: TGCGCCAGCAGCCAAGGTGGTGTAGGAGCTAACTATGGCTACACCTTC

size: .
D: TRBD1
V: TRBV18
J: TRBJ2-3
CDR3: CASSPPGQLTDTQYF
DNA: TGTGCCAGCTCACCACCGGGACAGCTCACAGATACGCAGTATTTT

size: few
D: TRBD1
V: TRBV5-4
J: TRBJ2-7
CDR3: CASSPVAGGVYEQYF
DNA: TGTGCCAGCAGCCCGGTGGCAGGGGGCGTCTACGAGCAGTACTTC

size: .
D: TRBD1
V: TRBV9
J: TRBJ1-4
CDR3: CASSVVGQGNEKLFF
DNA: TGTGCCAGCAGCGTAGTGGGACAGGGGAATGAAAAACTGTTTTTT

size: .
D: .
V: TRBV3-1/TRBV3-2
J: TRBJ2-1
CDR3: CASSRRDSYNEQFF
DNA: TGTGCCAGCAGCCGGCGGGACAGCTACAATGAGCAGTTCTTC

size: .
D: TRBD2
V: TRBV4-3
J: TRBJ2-3
CDR3: CASSQNSGGGTDTQYF
DNA: TGCGCCAGCAGCCAAAATAGCGGGGGGGGCACAGATACGCAGTATTTT

size: .
D: .
V: TRBV5-1
J: TRBJ2-2
CDR3: CASSLEDSSNTGELFF
DNA: TGCGCCAGCAGCCTCGAGGACAGCTCGAACACCGGGGAGCTGTTTTTT

size: .
D: TRBD1
V: TRBV2
J: TRBJ1-1
CDR3: CASREQGPSSEAFF
DNA: TGTGCCAGCAGGGAACAGGGGCCGAGCTCTGAAGCTTTCTTT

size: .
D: TRBD2
V: TRBV5-1
J: TRBJ2-5
CDR3: CATSPGLAGGIETQYF
DNA: TGCGCCACCTCCCCGGGACTAGCGGGGGGGATTGAGACCCAGTACTTC